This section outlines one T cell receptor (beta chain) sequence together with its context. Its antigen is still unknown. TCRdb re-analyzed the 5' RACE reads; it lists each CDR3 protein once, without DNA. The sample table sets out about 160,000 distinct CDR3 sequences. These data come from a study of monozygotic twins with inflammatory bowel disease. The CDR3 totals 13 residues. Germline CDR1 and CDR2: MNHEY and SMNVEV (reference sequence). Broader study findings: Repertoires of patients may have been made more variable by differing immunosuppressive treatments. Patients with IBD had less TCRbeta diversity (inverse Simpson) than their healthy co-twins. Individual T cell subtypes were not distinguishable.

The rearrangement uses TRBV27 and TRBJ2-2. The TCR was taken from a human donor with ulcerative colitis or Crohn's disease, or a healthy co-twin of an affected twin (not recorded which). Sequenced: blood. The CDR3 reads CASSLEFTGELFF.